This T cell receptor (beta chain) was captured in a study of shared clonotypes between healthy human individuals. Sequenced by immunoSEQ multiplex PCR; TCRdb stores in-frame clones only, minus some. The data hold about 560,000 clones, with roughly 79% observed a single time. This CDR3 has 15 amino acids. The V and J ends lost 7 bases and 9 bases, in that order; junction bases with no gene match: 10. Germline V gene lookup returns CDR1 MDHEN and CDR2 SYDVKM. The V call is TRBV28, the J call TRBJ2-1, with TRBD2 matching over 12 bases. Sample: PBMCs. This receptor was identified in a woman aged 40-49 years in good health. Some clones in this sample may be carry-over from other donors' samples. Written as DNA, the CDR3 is TGTGCCAGCAAGAGGCTAGCGGGAGGGCCGGGTGAGCAGTTCTTC. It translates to CASKRLAGGPGEQFF.